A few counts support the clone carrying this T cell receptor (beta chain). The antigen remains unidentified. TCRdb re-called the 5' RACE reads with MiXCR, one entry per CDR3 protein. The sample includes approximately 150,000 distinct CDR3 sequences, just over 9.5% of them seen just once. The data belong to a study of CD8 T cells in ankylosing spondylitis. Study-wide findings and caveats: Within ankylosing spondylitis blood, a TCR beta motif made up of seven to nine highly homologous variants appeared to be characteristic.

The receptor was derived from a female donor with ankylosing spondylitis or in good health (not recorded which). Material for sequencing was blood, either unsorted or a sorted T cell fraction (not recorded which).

The CDR3 DNA reads TGTGCCAGCAGGAGGGACAGGGGTGACTATGGCTACACCTTC. Its translation: CASRRDRGDYGYTF. This sequence joins TRBV2 and TRBJ1-2; TRBD1 aligns across 10 bases. Germline-derived CDR1 and CDR2 are SNHLY and FYNNEI. The CDR3 contains 14 residues. Trimming cost V 6 bases and J 3 bases; bases outside gene matches: 4.